This TCR beta chain was documented in a study of CD8 T cells in ankylosing spondylitis (dated by TCRdb to about 2017). Background on the whole study: To find TCR variants linked to disease, the study profiled T cell receptor beta repertoires in ankylosing spondylitis patients and healthy donors. In total, the full study cohort was made up of 110 or so healthy donors and 25 ankylosing spondylitis patients. Peripheral blood was sampled, and synovial fluid was also collected from ankylosing spondylitis patients.

The listed sequencing device is Illumina HiSeq 2500. TCR beta libraries were prepared by quantitative 5'-RACE with molecular barcodes. In the paper's pipeline: Disease-linked TCR variants were identified with a new computational method built on a probabilistic model of VDJ rearrangement. In-frame beta chains were kept once TCRdb had trimmed the public reads at Q25 with fastp and called clones with MiXCR. All rows with the same CDR3 protein become a single entry with the most common DNA and genes. The V and J calls, along with clone size, are taken from TCRdb and not from the paper's own processing. The sample profile shows about 330,000 distinct CDR3 sequences; 7.5% to 9% of them were found once. Roughly 15% of the sample goes to the ten largest clones. Overall results and qualifications from the work: The disease-linked clones showed a CD8+ phenotype and occurred at relatively low frequencies in peripheral blood. Blood from ankylosing spondylitis patients appeared to be characterized by a TCR beta motif composed of roughly 8 highly homologous amino acid variants. Some TCR beta motif variants had previously been reported in synovial fluid and blood of reactive arthritis patients, which suggested common disease-initiation mechanisms. Significant enrichment of the disease-linked clones was reported in matched synovial fluid samples from ankylosing spondylitis patients.

CDR1 and CDR2, looked up from the germline V gene, are SGHDT and YYEEEE. Trimming leaves V shorter by 4 bases and J shorter by 5 bases, with the junction holding 11 bases beyond the gene matches. The CDR3 runs 16 residues from the cysteine to the phenylalanine. Here the CDR3 DNA is all that survives: 48 bases in frame from base 1. In this sample, this clonotype turned up a few times. No antigen is known for it. Per-base qualities were not stored, and no clone one base away is much larger. The chain joins TRBV5-6 to TRBJ2-4, and 8 junction bases match TRBD2. The TCR comes from a male donor with ankylosing spondylitis. The sample consisted of blood, either unsorted or a sorted T cell fraction (not recorded which). The CDR3 here reads CASSPAAGLVQNIQYF. The nucleotides read TGTGCCAGCAGCCCCGCGGCGGGACTAGTCCAAAACATTCAGTACTTC. The full variable domain, completed from the reference TRBV5-6 and TRBJ2-4 proteins outside the CDR3, reads DAGVTQSPTHLIKTRGQQVTLRCSPKSGHDTVSWYQQALGQGPQFIFQYYEEEERQRGNFPDRFSGHQFPNYSSELNVNALLLGDSALYLCASSPAAGLVQNIQYFGAGTRLSVL.